The TCR beta chain described here comes from a study of shared clonotypes between healthy human individuals. Overall study: Used for every donor were three CD4 naive, three CD4 memory, two CD8 naive and one CD8 memory plate.

About this clone itself: Its target is unknown.

CD45RO+ cells plus CCR7-negative CD45RA+ TemRA cells formed CD8 memory. Study-wide results and caveats: Generation probabilities of non-shared clonotypes were lower (relative to those shared by all four donors). Researchers found naive subsets generally carried larger estimated richness than memory subsets.

Assay: immunoSEQ multiplex PCR; the TCRdb copy retains only in-frame clones and omits some. The sample records 300,000 to 400,000 clones, around 86% being singletons. Germline CDR1 SGHRS, CDR2 YFSETQ. V shed 3 bases and J shed 3 bases, with 15 bases lying between them. The CDR3 runs to 15 residues. The sample comprised memory CD8+ T cells sorted from blood. The subset denotes: CD45RO+ cells pooled with CCR7-negative TemRA cells. The chain combines TRBV5-1 with TRBJ1-2; maybe TRBD1 (5 bases). The origin of this receptor is a young man in good health. CDR3 sequence reads: CASSSLQGTDYGYTF. The CDR3 nucleotides read TGCGCCAGCAGCTCTCTTCAAGGGACGGACTATGGCTACACCTTC.